Presented here are 14 T cell receptor beta chains from one specimen sequenced in a study of T cells in Graves' hyperthyroidism and ophthalmopathy. The investigators amplified TCR beta CDR3 regions from RNA transcripts. The HTBI set primed first-round TCR CDR3 RT-PCR. TCRdb passed the multiplex PCR reads through MiXCR, listing each CDR3 protein once. The sample contains about 480,000 distinct CDR3 sequences, approximately 15% of which appear only once. The sample comprised blood. The receptor set was obtained from a woman aged 18-29 years with Graves' hyperthyroidism.

This clonotype was detected a few times. V is TRBV5-1 and J is TRBJ2-1, with 8 bases fitting TRBD2. CDR1 SGHRS and CDR2 YFSETQ come from the germline V gene. Germline trimming cut 4 bases from V and 12 bases from J; bases unmatched to any gene: 9. CDR3 size: 13 residues. The DNA for the CDR3 is TGCGCCAGCAGCCGAAGCGGGAGCGATGGGCAGTTCTTC. As protein: CASSRSGSDGQFF.

This clonotype occurred many times. J is TRBJ1-6 and V is TRBV7-9; no firm D call. The CDR3 consists of 14 residues. CDR1 is SEHNR and CDR2 is FQNEAQ in the germline V gene (reference sequence). The germline V and J ends were trimmed by 6 bases and 6 bases, with 12 bases remaining between them. The CDR3 region has the DNA TGTGCCAGCAGATCCTCCCCTGCTAATTCACCCCTCCACTTT. This translates into CASRSSPANSPLHF.

This clonotype was seen repeatedly, ten times or more. The chain couples TRBV15 to TRBJ2-2; 8 nucleotides agree with TRBD2. The trim removed 0 bases at V and 3 bases at J, leaving 6 bases unmatched. The CDR3 is 17 amino acids. Germline CDR1 is LNHNV and CDR2 is YYDKDF (reference sequence). The CDR3 loop reads CATSRDPAGGHTGELFF. CDR3 nucleotides: TGTGCCACCAGCAGAGACCCCGCGGGAGGACACACCGGGGAGCTGTTTTTT. The full variable domain, rest sourced from reference TRBV15 and TRBJ2-2, is DAMVIQNPRYQVTQFGKPVTLSCSQTLNHNVMYWYQQKSSQAPKLLFHYYDKDFNNEADTPDNFQSRRPNTSFCFLDIRSPGLGDTAMYLCATSRDPAGGHTGELFFGEGSRLTVL.

This clonotype has a handful of counts. The V gene is TRBV5-1, the J gene TRBJ1-4; maybe TRBD1 (6 bases). Germline V gives CDR1 SGHRS, CDR2 YFSETQ. Between the trimmed V and J ends, which lost 5 bases and 8 bases, there was a span of 19 bases. CDR3 length: 15 residues. The DNA of the CDR3 is TGCGCCAGCAGTCTTGTTTGGGGGCTAGAAGAAAAACTGTTTTTT. Translated, it gives CASSLVWGLEEKLFF. The whole variable domain, filled in from reference TRBV5-1 and TRBJ1-4, reads KAGVTQTPRYLIKTRGQQVTLSCSPISGHRSVSWYQQTPGQGLQFLFEYFSETQRNKGNFPGRFSGRQFSNSRSEMNVSTLELGDSALYLCASSLVWGLEEKLFFGSGTQLSVL.

This clonotype was seen only a few times. This chain connects TRBV7-2 to TRBJ2-1; 11 positions agree with TRBD2. V dropped 6 bases and J dropped 2; count of bases not matched to a gene: 9. The CDR3 consists of 17 residues. Germline-derived CDR1 and CDR2 are SGHTA and FQGNSA. The CDR3 region is CASSREGTSGAYNEQFF. The DNA of the CDR3 is TGTGCCAGCAGTCGTGAAGGGACTAGCGGAGCCTACAATGAGCAGTTCTTC.

The rearrangement uses TRBV19 and TRBJ1-1; 9 bases align to TRBD1. Unmatched junction bases numbered 15, after V lost 0 bases and J lost 4 bases. Germline V CDR1 and CDR2: LNHDA, SQIVND (reference sequence). This CDR3 spans 19 amino acids. CDR3 sequence (DNA): TGTGCCAGTAGTATAGATATTAGGGGACAGGGAAATCCGGGCACTGAAGCTTTCTTT. This translates into CASSIDIRGQGNPGTEAFF.

In this sample, this clonotype turned up many times. V is TRBV12-3 or TRBV12-4 and J is TRBJ1-2, with D perhaps matching TRBD1 (5 bases). Between the trimmed V and J ends, which lost 4 bases and 8 bases, there was a span of 11 bases. CDR3 length equals 12 residues. The CDR3 reads CASSWSGHGYTF. CDR3 DNA: TGTGCCAGCAGTTGGTCAGGGCACGGCTACACCTTC.

In this sample, this clonotype turned up many times. The chain has TRBV6-6 and TRBJ2-5; 10 bases map to TRBD2. V shed 2 bases and J 1 base; nucleotides not matched to a gene: 16. This CDR3 is 20 amino acids long. Germline V gene sequence: CDR1 MNHNY, CDR2 SVGAGI (reference sequence). CDR3 sequence: CASSYTSSDTSGTLQETQYF. DNA for the CDR3: TGTGCCAGCAGTTACACCTCCAGCGATACTAGCGGGACTCTCCAAGAGACCCAGTACTTC.

The chain employs TRBV5-1 and TRBJ1-2; D not certain. Germline CDR1 is SGHRS and CDR2 is YFSETQ. The V gene lost 0 bases and the J gene lost 3 bases, with 9 bases spanning the gap. This CDR3 is 14 amino acids long. In DNA form, the CDR3 reads TGCGCCAGCAGCTTGGATGGAGGGTACTATGGCTACACCTTC. It specifies CASSLDGGYYGYTF.

This clonotype was seen repeatedly, ten times or more. The CDR3 DNA reads TGTGCCAGCAGTGTTCAACGGAACACAGATACGCAGTATTTT. Protein: CASSVQRNTDTQYF. J is TRBJ2-3 and V is TRBV11-3; D call uncertain. The CDR3 covers 14 residues. V was shortened by 6 bases and J by 2 bases, with 12 bases between the two germline ends. The germline V gene encodes CDR1 SGHNT and CDR2 YENEEA.

This clonotype was counted ten times or more. The V call is TRBV7-2, the J call TRBJ1-2; tentative D call: TRBD1 (5 bases). Germline V gives CDR1 SGHTA, CDR2 FQGNSA. Trimming pared 5 bases from V and 2 bases from J, leaving 12 bases between. The CDR3 loop spans 14 amino acids. This CDR3 reads CASSLGTVNYGYTF. The CDR3 region has the DNA TGTGCCAGCAGCCTCGGGACGGTGAACTATGGCTACACCTTC. The entire variable domain, with the rest obtained from reference TRBV7-2 and TRBJ1-2, is as follows: GAGVSQSPSNKVTEKGKDVELRCDPISGHTALYWYRQSLGQGLEFLIYFQGNSAPDKSGLPSDRFSAERTGGSVSTLTIQRTQQEDSAVYLCASSLGTVNYGYTFGSGTRLTVV.

In its sample, this clonotype was seen many times. V gene TRBV10-3 combines with J gene TRBJ1-2; 9 bases agree with TRBD1. Germline V gene lookup returns CDR1 ENHRY and CDR2 SYGVKD. The length of the CDR3 is 16 residues. V was pared by 6 bases and J by 3 bases, with 11 bases of the junction left unmatched. This chain's CDR3 is CAISPTGTGSDYGYTF. For the CDR3, the DNA is TGTGCCATCAGCCCAACCGGGACAGGGTCTGACTATGGCTACACCTTC.

This clonotype has at least ten counts. The chain combines TRBV27 with TRBJ2-5; 8 bases align to TRBD1. The CDR3 sequence is 14 residues long. V trimming: 5 bases; J trimming: 4 bases; junction bases outside the gene matches: 6. Germline V gene lookup returns CDR1 MNHEY and CDR2 SMNVEV (reference sequence). CDR3 residues: CASSPLGQGETQYF. CDR3 DNA sequence: TGTGCCAGCAGTCCCCTCGGACAGGGAGAGACCCAGTACTTC.

In this sample, this clonotype turned up many times. The V gene is TRBV7-6, the J gene TRBJ2-3, with 7 bases aligning to TRBD2. The V segment lost 0 bases and the J segment 5 bases; nucleotides outside the gene matches: 8. The CDR3 covers 16 residues. Germline CDR1 reads SGHVS; CDR2 reads FNYEAQ. The CDR3 is CASSLAGGPPGDTQYF. Written as DNA, the CDR3 is TGTGCCAGCAGCTTAGCGGGAGGGCCTCCTGGAGATACGCAGTATTTT. The complete variable domain, with remaining parts taken from reference TRBV7-6 and TRBJ2-3, reads GAGVSQSPRYKVTKRGQDVALRCDPISGHVSLYWYRQALGQGPEFLTYFNYEAQQDKSGLPNDRFSAERPEGSISTLTIQRTEQRDSAMYRCASSLAGGPPGDTQYFGPGTRLTVL.